Below, 10 T cell receptor beta chains from the same sample are listed, as sequenced in a study of cytomegalovirus exposure and HLA in healthy donors. A multiplex PCR was run with 60 Vbeta primers and 13 Jbeta primers. TCRdb keeps only in-frame clones here, not all; method: immunoSEQ multiplex PCR. The data show about 120,000 clones, around 80% seen once. The material sequenced was PBMCs. The receptors shown here come from a female donor in good health and CMV-seropositive.

The rearrangement joins TRBV6-1 to TRBJ1-5, with D uncertain. This CDR3 region has 14 residues. Germline assignment: CDR1 MNHNS and CDR2 SASEGT. Trimming stripped 0 bases from V and 9 bases from J, with 12 bases between. For the CDR3, the DNA is TGTGCCAGCAGTGAAGCGAGTGGGTCGGGGCCCCAGCATTTT. Translation gives CASSEASGSGPQHF.

The chain couples TRBV4-3 to TRBJ2-3; either TRBD1 or TRBD2 may fit D (5 bases each). The ends were cut back, 4 bases at V and 2 bases at J, with 13 bases in the middle. Germline CDR1 reads LGHNA; CDR2 reads YSLEER. The CDR3 spans 15 residues. In DNA form, the CDR3 reads TGCGCCAGCAGCCGAGAGGGGAGTCCCACAGATACGCAGTATTTT. Amino acids: CASSREGSPTDTQYF.

The chain carries TRBV7-6 and TRBJ1-6; D call uncertain. Between the trimmed V and J ends, which lost 0 bases and 3 bases, there was a span of 6 bases. Germline CDR1 is SGHVS and CDR2 is FNYEAQ. The CDR3 has 15 amino acids. DNA for the CDR3: TGTGCCAGCAGCTTAGCAGGGAGCTATAATTCACCCCTCCACTTT. This translates into CASSLAGSYNSPLHF.

This clone appeared a few times. The chain employs TRBV6-5 and TRBJ1-1, with D possibly being TRBD1 (5 bases). V was pared by 0 bases and J by 3 bases, with 11 bases between. Germline values: CDR1 MNHEY, CDR2 SVGAGI. There are 15 residues in the CDR3. The CDR3 nucleotides read TGTGCCAGCAGTTACTCGGGGCCAGGGCACACTGAAGCTTTCTTT. Translated: CASSYSGPGHTEAFF.

This clone was recorded a few times. V and J are TRBV6-5 and TRBJ1-1; no clear D gene. Germline loops: CDR1 MNHEY, CDR2 SVGAGI. The length of the CDR3 is 12 residues. V lost 3 bases and J lost 5, with 7 bases in between. CDR3 protein: CASSYLETEAFF. Written as DNA, the CDR3 is TGTGCCAGCAGTTATTTGGAGACTGAAGCTTTCTTT.

This clone occurred a few times. The chain joins TRBV7-3 to TRBJ1-5; D remains unclear. This CDR3 is built from 13 residues. The germline V and J ends were trimmed by 5 bases and 0 bases, with 5 bases remaining between them. The germline gives CDR1 SGHTA, CDR2 FQGTGA. This CDR3 is CASSPNSNQPQHF. The DNA of the CDR3 is TGTGCCAGCAGCCCCAATAGCAATCAGCCCCAGCATTTT.

The V call is TRBV6-5, the J call TRBJ2-5, with D possibly being TRBD1 (6 bases). The CDR3 totals 15 residues. V dropped 5 bases and J dropped 5 bases, with 18 bases sitting between them. Looked up from germline, CDR1 is MNHEY and CDR2 is SVGAGI. CDR3 sequence: CASSMGQALGETQYF. The CDR3 DNA follows: TGTGCCAGCAGTATGGGACAAGCCCTGGGGGAGACCCAGTACTTC.

V usage is TRBV10-3 and J usage is TRBJ1-6; D is unresolved. Trimming cost V 2 bases and J 2 bases, with 7 bases left between them. The CDR3 runs to 15 residues. In germline, CDR1 is ENHRY, CDR2 SYGVKD. The DNA for the CDR3 is TGTGCCATCAGTGAGGGCGGGCCCTATAATTCACCCCTCCACTTT. Its protein product is CAISEGGPYNSPLHF.

The rearrangement links TRBV9 to TRBJ2-2; 7 bases align to TRBD1. J gave up 5 bases and V 4 bases, and 8 bases lay outside the gene matches. The CDR3 loop spans 15 amino acids. Per germline, CDR1 SGDLS and CDR2 YYNGEE. The CDR3 region is CASSPQGTATGELFF. The CDR3 region has the DNA TGTGCCAGCAGCCCCCAGGGGACAGCTACCGGGGAGCTGTTTTTT.

In nucleotides, the CDR3 is TGTGCCAGCAGTCCAGGACAAATGGATTATGGCTACACCTTC. Protein: CASSPGQMDYGYTF. This chain connects TRBV5-4 to TRBJ1-2; possible D gene TRBD1, 5 bases. Trimming took off 5 bases at V and 5 bases at J, with 16 bases between the two ends. The germline V gene encodes CDR1 SGHNT and CDR2 YYREEE (reference sequence). The CDR3 totals 14 residues.